This T cell receptor (beta chain) came from a study of blood T cell repertoires in COVID-19. Study-wide context: The origin of the acute and convalescent COVID-19 samples was the United States, Italy and Spain. Sample material is recorded as cDNA or gDNA derived from T cells, B-cell-depleted T cells, or PBMCs.

The ends lost 6 bases at V and 6 bases at J; junction bases unmatched: 14. The CDR3 contains 16 residues. CDR1 and CDR2 from the germline V gene are MNHEY and SMNVEV (reference sequence). This clone has only a few counts. Per the study methods: Amplification from reference gene primers served as the basis for estimated nucleated cell counts. Produced via immunoSEQ multiplex PCR; TCRdb's table is partial and in-frame only. That table furnishes V, J and clone size, whereas the DNA furnished D and trimming. In the table there are over 35,000 clones, more than 75% of which are singletons. The sequenced material came from peripheral blood. This rearrangement joins TRBV27 to TRBJ1-5; 7 nucleotides line up with TRBD1. This TCR was recovered from a man in his sixties or seventies with active COVID-19. CDR3 DNA sequence: TGTGCCAGCAGAAGTTTGGAGACAGGGATAGGTCAGCCCCAGCATTTT. As protein: CASRSLETGIGQPQHF.